The 13 T cell receptor beta chains given below trace back to one sample, sequenced in a study of cytomegalovirus exposure and HLA in healthy donors. The study ran its PCR with 60 Vbeta and 13 Jbeta primers. The table came from immunoSEQ multiplex PCR; TCRdb's copy has only in-frame clones and leaves some out. This sample has around 84,000 clones, with around 77% found just once. Sample: PBMCs. All receptors come from a man in his fifties in good health and CMV-seronegative.

The V and J genes are TRBV20-1 and TRBJ1-1, with a possible D match to TRBD1 (6 bases). This CDR3 region has 11 residues. The V gene's germline CDR1 is DFQATT and CDR2 SNEGSKA (reference sequence). The V and J ends lost 6 bases and 4 bases respectively, with 9 bases between them. CDR3 DNA: TGCAGTGCCACAGGGCTCACTGAAGCTTTCTTT. It codes for CSATGLTEAFF.

This clone was detected only once. V usage is TRBV25-1 and J usage is TRBJ1-1; 12 nucleotides line up with TRBD1. Germline CDR1 and CDR2: MGHDK and SYGVNS. Trimming removed 9 bases from V and 7 bases from J; junction bases left unmatched: 9. There are 14 residues in the CDR3. CDR3: CASRDRGLESEAFF. CDR3 coding DNA: TGTGCCAGTCGGGACAGGGGGCTGGAAAGTGAAGCTTTCTTT.

The chain recombines TRBV4-3 with TRBJ1-5, with TRBD1 matching over 9 bases. After removal of 0 bases from V and 7 bases from J, the junction contained 10 bases not matched to a gene. Per germline, CDR1 LGHNA and CDR2 YSLEER. This CDR3 region has 17 residues. The CDR3 DNA sequence: TGCGCCAGCAGCCAAGAAATGGTGGACAGGGGTAGACAGCCCCAGCATTTT. Its translation is CASSQEMVDRGRQPQHF.

The J gene is TRBJ1-5, the V gene TRBV15, with no clear D. Trimming left V 0 bases short and J 2 bases short, with 8 bases between. CDR1 is LNHNV, CDR2 YYDKDF, per germline (reference sequence). CDR3 length equals 15 residues. CDR3 DNA sequence: TGTGCCACCAGCAGAGACTGGGGAGGCAATCAGCCCCAGCATTTT. This encodes CATSRDWGGNQPQHF.

The J gene is TRBJ1-1, the V gene TRBV19; weak D call: TRBD1 (5 bases). With 9 bases removed from V and 0 bases from J, the gap between germline ends came to 11 bases. Per germline, CDR1 LNHDA and CDR2 SQIVND (reference sequence). This CDR3 is built from 13 residues. CDR3 residues: CASVGLLNTEAFF. CDR3 in DNA: TGTGCCAGCGTGGGACTGTTGAACACTGAAGCTTTCTTT.

The chain couples TRBV7-9 to TRBJ1-5; 7 nucleotides line up with TRBD1. In germline, CDR1 is SEHNR, CDR2 FQNEAQ (reference sequence). The ends lost 5 bases at V and 2 bases at J; junction bases unmatched: 9. The CDR3 spans 16 residues. The CDR3: CASSRETTGGNQPQHF. CDR3 nucleotide sequence: TGTGCCAGCAGCCGCGAAACCACAGGGGGCAATCAGCCCCAGCATTTT.

V and J are TRBV7-9 and TRBJ1-3, with 10 bases matching TRBD1. This CDR3 spans 15 amino acids. The V gene end was trimmed by 3 bases and the J gene end by 1 base; junction bases not matched to a gene: 0. CDR1 and CDR2 (germline): SEHNR, FQNEAQ (reference sequence). This chain's CDR3 is CASSLDRGSGNTIYF. In nucleotides, the CDR3 is TGTGCCAGCAGCTTGGACAGGGGGTCTGGAAACACCATATATTTT.

The chain is built from TRBV18 and TRBJ2-7; 7 nucleotides match TRBD1. CDR3 length equals 14 residues. The germline CDR1 and CDR2 sequences are KGHSH and LQKENI. The ends lost 0 bases at V and 7 bases at J; junction bases unmatched: 6. CDR3 sequence: CASSPPGSGGEQYF. In DNA form, the CDR3 reads TGTGCCAGCTCACCACCGGGCTCAGGGGGAGAGCAGTACTTC.

About this clone: Other DNA variants within this sample encode the same CDR3. The chain employs TRBV29-1 and TRBJ1-5; D not certain. The length of the CDR3 is 12 residues. V dropped 4 bases and J dropped 5 bases, with 9 bases sitting between them. Looked up from germline, CDR1 is SQVTM and CDR2 is ANQGSEA. The CDR3 reads CSVGARDQPQHF. CDR3 DNA sequence: TGCAGCGTTGGGGCGAGGGATCAGCCCCAGCATTTT.

The chain carries TRBV6-1 and TRBJ2-7, with 11 bases lining up with TRBD1. The length of the CDR3 is 15 residues. V was clipped by 6 bases and J by 2 bases; unmatched bases: 6. Germline V gives CDR1 MNHNS, CDR2 SASEGT. The CDR3 region is CASSRGGQGAYEQYF. The CDR3 DNA follows: TGTGCCAGCAGCCGAGGGGGACAGGGGGCCTACGAGCAGTACTTC.

The chain carries TRBV2 and TRBJ2-4; 14 bases match TRBD2. CDR3 length equals 20 residues. V lost 1 base and J lost 2; bases outside the gene matches: 10. Germline V gene lookup returns CDR1 SNHLY and CDR2 FYNNEI. The CDR3 sequence: CASSEGFGLAGGWSKNIQYF. The CDR3, as DNA: TGTGCCAGCAGTGAAGGTTTTGGACTAGCGGGGGGCTGGTCCAAAAACATTCAGTACTTC.

J is TRBJ2-7 and V is TRBV18; 8 nucleotides align to TRBD1. Per the germline V gene, CDR1 is KGHSH and CDR2 is LQKENI. This CDR3 contains 16 residues. J was trimmed by 2 bases and V by 5 bases; bases with no gene match: 11. CDR3 residues: CASSGRGGQGAYEQYF. For the CDR3, the DNA is TGTGCCAGCTCAGGACGAGGTGGACAGGGCGCCTACGAGCAGTACTTC.

The chain carries TRBV5-1 and TRBJ2-2, with 7 positions matching TRBD2. Germline CDR1 reads SGHRS; CDR2 reads YFSETQ. The CDR3 has 14 residues. V trimming: 6 bases; J trimming: 2 bases; junction bases outside the gene matches: 4. CDR3: CASMSGGNTGELFF. In nucleotides, the CDR3 is TGCGCCAGCATGTCGGGGGGAAACACCGGGGAGCTGTTTTTT.